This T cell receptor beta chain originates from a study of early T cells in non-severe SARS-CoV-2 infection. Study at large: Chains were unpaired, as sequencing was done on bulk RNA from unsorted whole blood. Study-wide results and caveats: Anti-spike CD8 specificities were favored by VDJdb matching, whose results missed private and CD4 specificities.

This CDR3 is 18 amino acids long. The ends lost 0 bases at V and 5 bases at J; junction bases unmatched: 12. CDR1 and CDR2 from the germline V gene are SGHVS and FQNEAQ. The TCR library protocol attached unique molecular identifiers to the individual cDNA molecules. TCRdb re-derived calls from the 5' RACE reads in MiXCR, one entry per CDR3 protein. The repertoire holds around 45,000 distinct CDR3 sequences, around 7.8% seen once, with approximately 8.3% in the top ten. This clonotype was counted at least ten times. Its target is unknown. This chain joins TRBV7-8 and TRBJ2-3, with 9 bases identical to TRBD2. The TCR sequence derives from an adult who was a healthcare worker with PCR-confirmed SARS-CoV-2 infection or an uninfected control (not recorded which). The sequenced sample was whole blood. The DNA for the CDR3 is TGTGCCAGCAGCTTAGCGAGGATTGCGGGGGGGGCAAGAGATACGCAGTATTTT. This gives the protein CASSLARIAGGARDTQYF.